What follows describes a single T cell receptor beta chain. This CDR3 comprises 15 residues. CDR1 and CDR2 (germline): MNHNS, SASEGT. V was pared by 0 bases and J by 2 bases, with 9 bases between. Sequencing used immunoSEQ multiplex PCR; TCRdb keeps in-frame clones, though not all of them. The table shows some 72,000 clones, with under 85% occurring only once. This entry belongs to a study of early stage breast cancer tumors. Study details: Among around 12 ER+/PR+/HER2- tumors, eight were ductal, four lobular.

The sequenced sample was blood. This TCR was recovered from a person aged 55-75 years with breast cancer. The J gene is TRBJ2-3, the V gene TRBV6-1; D is perhaps TRBD2 (5 bases). CDR3: CASSEALAATDTQYF. CDR3 coding DNA: TGTGCCAGCAGTGAAGCCCTAGCAGCCACAGATACGCAGTATTTT.